The rows below give T cell receptor beta chains drawn from one sample of a study of T cells in Graves' hyperthyroidism and ophthalmopathy. TCRdb processed the multiplex PCR reads anew with MiXCR; each CDR3 protein has one entry. The sample yields around 450,000 distinct CDR3 sequences, about a sixth seen once. The sample consisted of blood. The receptors here all came from a woman younger than 35 with Graves' hyperthyroidism. CDR3s include the opening cysteine and the closing phenylalanine or tryptophan. D genes are given only for firm matches. Clone sizes are given selectively: once, few, many, or a class where the clone is expanded.

many | TRBJ2-7 | NA | TRBV6-5 | TGTGCCAGCAGCGACCAGGGGTTCGAGCAGTACTTC | CASSDQGFEQYF
many | TRBJ2-1 | NA | TRBV6-1 | TGTGCCAGCAGTGAAGGGGATAGCAATGAGCAGTTCTTC | CASSEGDSNEQFF
few | TRBJ2-2 | NA | TRBV6-4 | TGTGCCAGCAGTGATGGGGAAAACACCGGGGAGCTGGTTTTT | CASSDGENTGELVF
NA | TRBJ2-7 | TRBD2 | TRBV20-1 | TGCAGTGCTAGAGATTCCGCTGGACTAGCCAGTATGGAGCAGTACTTC | CSARDSAGLASMEQYF
many | TRBJ2-1 | TRBD1 | TRBV7-7 | TGTGCTAGCAGCCCCGGGACAGGGTTCCATGAGCAGTTCTTC | CASSPGTGFHEQFF
many | TRBJ1-2 | NA | TRBV18 | TGTGCCAGCTCACCACAGGGTTACTATGGCTACACCTTC | CASSPQGYYGYTF
many | TRBJ1-1 | NA | TRBV20-1 | TGCAGTGCTAGGTCAGCAGGGCACACCATGGCTGAAGCTTTCTTT | CSARSAGHTMAEAFF
NA | TRBJ1-3 | NA | TRBV6-1 | TGTGCCAGCAGTGAAGTTGGGGTCTCTGGAAACACCATATATTTT | CASSEVGVSGNTIYF
many | TRBJ2-5 | TRBD1 | TRBV3-1 | TGTGCCAGCAGCTTAAGGACAGGCCAAGAGACCCAGTACTTC | CASSLRTGQETQYF
few | TRBJ1-6 | NA | TRBV25-1 | TGTGCCAGCAGTTTTACCGCCAATTCACCCCTCCACTTT | CASSFTANSPLHF
NA | TRBJ2-1 | TRBD1 | TRBV20-1 | TGCAGTGTAAGAGGCGGGACAGGGGATTTCAATGAGCAGTTCTTC | CSVRGGTGDFNEQFF
many | TRBJ2-3 | TRBD2 | TRBV20-1 | TGCAGTGCTAGAGATCCCACTAGCGGGGGTTGGGATACGCAGTATTTT | CSARDPTSGGWDTQYF
many | TRBJ1-4 | NA | TRBV7-9 | TGTGCCAGCAGCTTAGTGTGGCCCTCGAGAGAAAAACTGTTTTTT | CASSLVWPSREKLFF
many | TRBJ2-7 | TRBD2 | TRBV6-4 | TGTGCCAGCAGTCTACTAGCGGGAGATCTCTACGAGCAGTACTTC | CASSLLAGDLYEQYF
NA | TRBJ2-1 | NA | TRBV5-4 | TGTGCCAGCAGCTTCCGGCAGGGTATGAGTGAGCAGTTCTTC | CASSFRQGMSEQFF
many | TRBJ1-5 | TRBD1 | TRBV12-3/TRBV12-4 | TGTGCCAGCAGTTTGTCGGGGGGGACAGGGTACCAGCCCCAGCATTTT | CASSLSGGTGYQPQHF
many | TRBJ1-2 | NA | TRBV4-1 | TGCGCCAGCAGCCAAGAATGGCAGCCAAGATATGGCTACACCTTC | CASSQEWQPRYGYTF
many | TRBJ1-1 | NA | TRBV5-1 | TGCGCCAGCAGCTTCAGCCTCTACACTGAAGCTTTCTTT | CASSFSLYTEAFF
many | TRBJ2-3 | TRBD2 | TRBV2 | TGTGCCAGCAGTGAGCGGGAGGGTCCCGGGGATACGCAGTATTTT | CASSEREGPGDTQYF
many | TRBJ2-4 | NA | TRBV11-2 | TGTGCCAGCAGCTTAGTAGGAGGACCGGGCGGGAATGCCGCCAAAAACATTCAGTACTTC | CASSLVGGPGGNAAKNIQYF
few | TRBJ2-7 | NA | TRBV4-1 | TGCGCCAGCAGCCATACCACAGAGTACGAGCAGTACTTC | CASSHTTEYEQYF
many | TRBJ2-1 | NA | TRBV4-1 | TGCGCCAGCAGCCAAGGGTGGGTCAGCTCCTACAATGAGCAGTTCTTC | CASSQGWVSSYNEQFF
many | TRBJ2-7 | NA | TRBV2 | TGTGCCAGCAGTGAGGAGGACTACGAGCAGTACTTC | CASSEEDYEQYF
NA | TRBJ2-4 | NA | TRBV11-3 | TGTGCCAGCAGCGACGGGCCCAAAAACATTCAGTACTTC | CASSDGPKNIQYF
NA | TRBJ2-1 | TRBD2 | TRBV11-3 | TGTGCCAGCAGTTTACCGGGACTAGGAGCCCATGAGCAGTTCTTC | CASSLPGLGAHEQFF
many | TRBJ1-2 | NA | TRBV30 | TGTGCCTGGAGGGTGGGCCAGGCCGGGGGCTACACCTTC | CAWRVGQAGGYTF
many | TRBJ2-3 | NA | TRBV7-2 | TGTGCCGGGAGCGGAAGGGCAGATACGCAGTATTTT | CAGSGRADTQYF
NA | TRBJ1-2 | TRBD1 | TRBV6-2/TRBV6-3 | TGTGCCAGCAGCTCCCGGACAGGGGCGGGCTATGGCTACACCTTC | CASSSRTGAGYGYTF
NA | TRBJ1-3 | NA | TRBV6-1 | TGTGCCAGCAGTTACGGGCCTAGCTCTGGAAACACCATATATTTT | CASSYGPSSGNTIYF